This T cell receptor (beta chain) was profiled in a study of blood T cell repertoires in COVID-19. The V end was cut by 0 bases, the J end by 4 bases, with 8 bases between. CDR3 length: 14 amino acids. Germline V gene sequence: CDR1 SGHRS, CDR2 YFSETQ. Generated by immunoSEQ multiplex PCR, the TCRdb table keeps only in-frame clones and is missing some. The sample has some 300,000 clones; 89% are singletons. The chain carries TRBV5-1 and TRBJ1-3; D may be TRBD1 (6 bases). The sample was peripheral blood. This clonotype originated in a woman in her twenties or thirties with COVID-19, enrolled during active disease. The CDR3 DNA is TGCGCCAGCAGCTTGGGCCAGGGGGGAAACACCATATATTTT. Its protein is CASSLGQGGNTIYF.